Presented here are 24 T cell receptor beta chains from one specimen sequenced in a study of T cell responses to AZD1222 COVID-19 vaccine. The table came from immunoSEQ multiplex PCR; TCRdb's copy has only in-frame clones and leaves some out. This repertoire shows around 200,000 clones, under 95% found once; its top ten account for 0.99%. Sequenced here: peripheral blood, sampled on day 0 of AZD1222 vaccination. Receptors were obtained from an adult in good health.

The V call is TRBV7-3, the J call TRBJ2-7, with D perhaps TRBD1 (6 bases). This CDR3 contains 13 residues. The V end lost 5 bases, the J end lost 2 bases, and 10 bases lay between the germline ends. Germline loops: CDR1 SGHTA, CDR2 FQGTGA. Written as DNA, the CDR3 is TGTGCCAGCAGCCCCAAGGGGGCCTACGAGCAGTACTTC. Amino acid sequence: CASSPKGAYEQYF.

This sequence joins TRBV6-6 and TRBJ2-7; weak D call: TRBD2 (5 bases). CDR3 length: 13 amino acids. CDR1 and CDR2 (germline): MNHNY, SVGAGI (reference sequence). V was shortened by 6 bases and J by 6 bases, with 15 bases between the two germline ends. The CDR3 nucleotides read TGTGCCAGCAGGCCGGACTCTGCATCCGAGCAGTACTTC. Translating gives CASRPDSASEQYF.

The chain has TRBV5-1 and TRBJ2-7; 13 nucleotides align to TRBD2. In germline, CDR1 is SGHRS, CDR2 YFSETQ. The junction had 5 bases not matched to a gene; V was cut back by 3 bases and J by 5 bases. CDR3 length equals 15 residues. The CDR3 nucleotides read TGCGCCAGCAGCTCGGGACTAGCGGGATTCAACGAGCAGTACTTC. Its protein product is CASSSGLAGFNEQYF. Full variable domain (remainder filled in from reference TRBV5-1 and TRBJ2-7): KAGVTQTPRYLIKTRGQQVTLSCSPISGHRSVSWYQQTPGQGLQFLFEYFSETQRNKGNFPGRFSGRQFSNSRSEMNVSTLELGDSALYLCASSSGLAGFNEQYFGPGTRLTVT.

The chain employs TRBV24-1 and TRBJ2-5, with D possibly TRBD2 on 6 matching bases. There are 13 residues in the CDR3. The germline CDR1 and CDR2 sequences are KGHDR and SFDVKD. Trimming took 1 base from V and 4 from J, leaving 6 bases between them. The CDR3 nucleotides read TGTGCCACCAGTGATTTCGGGGGAGAGACCCAGTACTTC. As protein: CATSDFGGETQYF.

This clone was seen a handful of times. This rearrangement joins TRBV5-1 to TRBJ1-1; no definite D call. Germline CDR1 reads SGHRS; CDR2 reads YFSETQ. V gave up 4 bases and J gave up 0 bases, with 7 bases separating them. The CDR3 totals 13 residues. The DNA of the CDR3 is TGCGCCAGCAGCCTGCGCATGAACACTGAAGCTTTCTTT. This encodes CASSLRMNTEAFF.

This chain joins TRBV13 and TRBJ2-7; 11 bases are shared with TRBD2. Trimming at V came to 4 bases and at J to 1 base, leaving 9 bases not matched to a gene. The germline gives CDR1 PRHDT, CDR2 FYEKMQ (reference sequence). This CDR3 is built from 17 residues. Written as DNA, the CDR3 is TGTGCCAGCAGCTCGCCACCGGGACTAGCGGTTTCCTACGAGCAGTACTTC. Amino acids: CASSSPPGLAVSYEQYF.

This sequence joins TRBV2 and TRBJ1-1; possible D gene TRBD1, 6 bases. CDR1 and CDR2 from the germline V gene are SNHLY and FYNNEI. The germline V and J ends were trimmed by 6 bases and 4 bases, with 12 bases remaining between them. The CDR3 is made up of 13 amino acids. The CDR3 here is CASSKTGSTEAFF. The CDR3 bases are TGTGCCAGCAGCAAAACAGGGTCCACTGAAGCTTTCTTT.

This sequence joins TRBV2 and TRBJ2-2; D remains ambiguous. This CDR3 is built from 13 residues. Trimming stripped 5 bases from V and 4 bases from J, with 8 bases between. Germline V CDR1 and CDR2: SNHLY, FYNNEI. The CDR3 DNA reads TGTGCCAGCAGTTTCGGGCGCACCGGGGAGCTGTTTTTT. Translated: CASSFGRTGELFF.

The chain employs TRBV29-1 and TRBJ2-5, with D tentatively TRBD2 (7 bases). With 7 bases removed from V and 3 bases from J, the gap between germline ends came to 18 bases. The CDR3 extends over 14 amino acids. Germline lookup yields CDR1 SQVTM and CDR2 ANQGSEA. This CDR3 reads CSAADRGAKETQYF. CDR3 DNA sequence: TGCAGCGCAGCGGACCGGGGGGCCAAAGAGACCCAGTACTTC.

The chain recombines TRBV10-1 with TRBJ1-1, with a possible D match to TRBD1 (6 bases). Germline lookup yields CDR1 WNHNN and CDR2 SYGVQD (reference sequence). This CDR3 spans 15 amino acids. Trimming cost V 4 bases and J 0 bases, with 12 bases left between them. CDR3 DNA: TGCGCCAGCAGTGGGACCGGGACACTGAACACTGAAGCTTTCTTT. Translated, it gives CASSGTGTLNTEAFF.

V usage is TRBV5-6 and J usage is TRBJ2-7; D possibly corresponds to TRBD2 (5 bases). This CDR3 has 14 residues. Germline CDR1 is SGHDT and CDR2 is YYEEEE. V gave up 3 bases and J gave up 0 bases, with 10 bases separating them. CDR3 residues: CASSSAGNSYEQYF. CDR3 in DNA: TGTGCCAGCAGCTCGGCCGGGAACTCCTACGAGCAGTACTTC.

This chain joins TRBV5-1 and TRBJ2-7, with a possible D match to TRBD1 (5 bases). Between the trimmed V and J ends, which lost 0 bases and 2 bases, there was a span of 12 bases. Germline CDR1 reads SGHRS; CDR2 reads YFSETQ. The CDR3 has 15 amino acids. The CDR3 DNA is TGCGCCAGCAGCTTGGTTGAGACAGAGCCCTACGAGCAGTACTTC. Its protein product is CASSLVETEPYEQYF.

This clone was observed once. The CDR3 DNA is TGTGCCAGCAGCCGGACTAGGGGCAAAAACATTCAGTACTTC. This gives the protein CASSRTRGKNIQYF. This sequence joins TRBV13 and TRBJ2-4, with 7 bases fitting TRBD2. Trimming at V came to 5 bases and at J to 3 bases, leaving 4 bases not matched to a gene. Per germline, CDR1 PRHDT and CDR2 FYEKMQ (reference sequence). This CDR3 contains 14 residues.

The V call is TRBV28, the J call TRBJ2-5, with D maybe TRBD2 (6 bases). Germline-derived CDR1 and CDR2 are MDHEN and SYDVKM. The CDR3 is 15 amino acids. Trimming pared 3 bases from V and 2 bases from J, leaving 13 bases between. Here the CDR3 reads CASSFLGGGQETQYF. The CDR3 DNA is TGTGCCAGCAGTTTTTTGGGTGGGGGGCAAGAGACCCAGTACTTC.

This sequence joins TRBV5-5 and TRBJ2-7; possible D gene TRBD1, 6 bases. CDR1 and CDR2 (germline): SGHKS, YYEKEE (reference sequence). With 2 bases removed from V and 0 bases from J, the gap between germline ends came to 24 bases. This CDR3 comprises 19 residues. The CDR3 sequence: CASSFIEGILRDNSYEQYF. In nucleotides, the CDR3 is TGTGCCAGCAGCTTTATAGAGGGAATTCTCCGGGACAACTCCTACGAGCAGTACTTC.

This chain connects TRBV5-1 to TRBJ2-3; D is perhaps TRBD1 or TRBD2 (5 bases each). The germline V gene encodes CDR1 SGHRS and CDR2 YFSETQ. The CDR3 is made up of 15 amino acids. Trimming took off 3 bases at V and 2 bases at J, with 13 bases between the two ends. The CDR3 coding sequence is TGCGCCAGCAGCTCTCCCGGGACCGCCACAGATACGCAGTATTTT. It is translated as CASSSPGTATDTQYF.

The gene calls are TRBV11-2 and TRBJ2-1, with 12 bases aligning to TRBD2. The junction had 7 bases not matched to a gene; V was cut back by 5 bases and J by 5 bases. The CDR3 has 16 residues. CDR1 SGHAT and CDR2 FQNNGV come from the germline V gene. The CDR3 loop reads CASSVRPSGGDNEQFF. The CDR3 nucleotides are TGTGCCAGCAGCGTACGCCCTAGCGGGGGGGACAATGAGCAGTTCTTC.

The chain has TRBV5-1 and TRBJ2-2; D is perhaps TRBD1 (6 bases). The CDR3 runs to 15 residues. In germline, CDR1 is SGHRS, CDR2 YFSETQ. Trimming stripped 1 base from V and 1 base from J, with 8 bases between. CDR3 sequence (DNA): TGCGCCAGCAGCTTGATACAGGGGAACACCGGGGAGCTGTTTTTT. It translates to CASSLIQGNTGELFF.

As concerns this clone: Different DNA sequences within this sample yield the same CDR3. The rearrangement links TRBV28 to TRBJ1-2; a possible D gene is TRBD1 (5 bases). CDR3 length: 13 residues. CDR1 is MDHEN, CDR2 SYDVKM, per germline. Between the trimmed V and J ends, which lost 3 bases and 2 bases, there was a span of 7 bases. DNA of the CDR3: TGTGCCAGCAGTTTCGGGGGGAACTATGGCTACACCTTC. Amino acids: CASSFGGNYGYTF.

CDR3 sequence reads: CASSPPPRHGGAKNIQYF. In nucleotides, the CDR3 is TGTGCCAGCAGCCCCCCCCCTAGACACGGTGGAGCCAAAAACATTCAGTACTTC. The chain links TRBV7-9 to TRBJ2-4; D gene ambiguous. There are 18 residues in the CDR3. Per the germline V gene, CDR1 is SEHNR and CDR2 is FQNEAQ (reference sequence). Trimming took off 5 bases at V and 0 bases at J, with 20 bases between the two ends.

The CDR3 nucleotides read TGTGCCAGCAGCCAAAAGATGAACACTGAAGCTTTCTTT. Translated, it gives CASSQKMNTEAFF. The chain joins TRBV3-1 (or the pseudogene TRBV3-2) to TRBJ1-1; no firm D call. V dropped 2 bases and J dropped 0 bases, with 4 bases sitting between them. CDR3 length: 13 amino acids. Germline assignment: CDR1 LGHDT and CDR2 YNNKEL (reference sequence).

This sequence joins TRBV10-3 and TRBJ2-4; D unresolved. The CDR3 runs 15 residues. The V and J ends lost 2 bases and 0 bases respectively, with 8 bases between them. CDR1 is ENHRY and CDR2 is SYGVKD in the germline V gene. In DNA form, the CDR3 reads TGTGCCATCAGTGAGGAGCTCCTAGCCAAAAACATTCAGTACTTC. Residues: CAISEELLAKNIQYF.

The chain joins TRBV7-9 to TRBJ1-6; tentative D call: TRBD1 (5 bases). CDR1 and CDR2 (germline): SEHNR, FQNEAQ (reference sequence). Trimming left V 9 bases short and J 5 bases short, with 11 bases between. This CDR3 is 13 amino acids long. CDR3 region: CASRSGNNSPLHF. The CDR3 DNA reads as TGTGCCAGTCGTTCAGGGAATAATTCACCCCTCCACTTT.

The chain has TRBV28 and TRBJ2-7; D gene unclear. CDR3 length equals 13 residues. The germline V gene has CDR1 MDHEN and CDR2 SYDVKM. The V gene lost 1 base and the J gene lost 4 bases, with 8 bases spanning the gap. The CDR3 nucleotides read TGTGCCAGCAGTTTATTAGGAGTGTACGAGCAGTACTTC. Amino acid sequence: CASSLLGVYEQYF.